The TCR beta chain under discussion was sequenced for a study of shared clonotypes between healthy human individuals. Assay execution proceeded at the deep level. Measured with immunoSEQ multiplex PCR; TCRdb has only the in-frame clones, and not every one. The sample holds about 2.4 million clones, under 95% seen once. Donors comprised healthy HIV-negative adults lacking recent acute infections or vaccinations. The V gene's germline CDR1 is SGHAT and CDR2 FQNNGV. CDR3 length: 12 residues. V gave up 6 bases and J gave up 8 bases, with 13 bases separating them. The sequence derives from a man in his late teens or twenties in good health. Some clones in this sample may be carry-over from other donors' samples. Sequenced material: naive CD4+ T cells from PBMCs. Stated subset: CD45RA+ positively selected. The chain links TRBV11-2 to TRBJ2-5, with TRBD1 as a possible D gene (5 bases). CDR3 sequence (DNA): TGTGCCAGCAGGACCGGGCAGGGAACCCAGTACTTC. Translation gives CASRTGQGTQYF.